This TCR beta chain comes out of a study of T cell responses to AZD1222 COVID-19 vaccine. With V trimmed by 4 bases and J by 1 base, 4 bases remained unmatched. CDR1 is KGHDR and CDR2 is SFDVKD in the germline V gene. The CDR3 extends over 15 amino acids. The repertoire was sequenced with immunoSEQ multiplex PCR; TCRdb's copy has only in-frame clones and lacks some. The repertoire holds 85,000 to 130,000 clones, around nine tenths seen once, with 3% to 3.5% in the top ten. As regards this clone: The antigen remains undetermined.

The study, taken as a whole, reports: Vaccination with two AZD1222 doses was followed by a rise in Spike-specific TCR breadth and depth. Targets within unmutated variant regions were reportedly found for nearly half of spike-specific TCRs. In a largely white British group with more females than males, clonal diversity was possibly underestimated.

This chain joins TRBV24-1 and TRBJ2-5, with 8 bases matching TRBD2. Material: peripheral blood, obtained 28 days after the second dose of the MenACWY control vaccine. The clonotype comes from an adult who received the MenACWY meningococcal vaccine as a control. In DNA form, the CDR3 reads TGTGCCACCAGTGAACCTCGGGGGGGCCAAGAGACCCAGTACTTC. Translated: CATSEPRGGQETQYF.